The entry that follows covers one T cell receptor beta chain sequence. The CDR3 is 11 residues long. The V gene lost 3 bases and the J gene lost 12 bases, with 14 bases spanning the gap. Germline loops: CDR1 DFQATT, CDR2 SNEGSKA (reference sequence). Methods used by the authors: Amplification of reference gene primers provided the estimated nucleated cell counts. Profiled with immunoSEQ multiplex PCR; TCRdb holds only in-frame clones, not every one. The DNA was the basis for D and trimming; V, J and clone size are from that table. This table holds some 220,000 clones, more than 70% found once. This sample was included in a study of blood T cell repertoires in COVID-19. The overall study: Collection of acute and convalescent COVID-19 samples took place in the United States, Italy and Spain.

The origin of this receptor is a human donor in a cohort sampled during active COVID-19. Sequences were obtained from peripheral blood. The chain recombines TRBV20-1 with TRBJ1-2, with D possibly matching TRBD1 (6 bases). In nucleotides, the CDR3 is TGCAGTGCTAGGGGGATCAGGGGAAACACCTTC. Amino acids: CSARGIRGNTF.